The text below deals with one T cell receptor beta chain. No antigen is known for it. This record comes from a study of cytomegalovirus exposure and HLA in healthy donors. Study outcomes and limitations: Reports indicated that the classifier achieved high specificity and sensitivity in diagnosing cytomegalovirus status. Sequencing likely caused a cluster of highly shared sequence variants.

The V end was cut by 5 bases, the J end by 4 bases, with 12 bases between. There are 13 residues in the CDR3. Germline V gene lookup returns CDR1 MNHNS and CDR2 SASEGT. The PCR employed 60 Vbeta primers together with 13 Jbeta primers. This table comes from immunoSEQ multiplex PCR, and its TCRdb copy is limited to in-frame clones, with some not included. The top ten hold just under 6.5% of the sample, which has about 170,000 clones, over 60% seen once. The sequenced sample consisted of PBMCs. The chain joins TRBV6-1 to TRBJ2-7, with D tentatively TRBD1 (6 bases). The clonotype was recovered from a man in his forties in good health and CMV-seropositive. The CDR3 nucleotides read TGTGCCAGCAGTTCAAAAGGGGGTTACGAGCAGTACTTC. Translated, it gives CASSSKGGYEQYF.